This T cell receptor (beta chain) was recorded in a study of shared clonotypes between healthy human individuals. This clone was counted only a few times. This CDR3 is also generated by other DNA sequences in the sample. Splitting of each subset's genomic DNA was done evenly across several immunoSEQ plates. Produced via immunoSEQ multiplex PCR; TCRdb's table is partial and in-frame only. This sample has more than 400,000 clones; approximately 82% occur once, and the top ten carry 9.5% to 15%. This receptor was taken from a woman in her 40s in good health. Some clones in this sample may be carry-over from other donors' samples. The sample consisted of PBMCs.

The CDR3 region is CAWSKGQLDNQPQHF. The CDR3 nucleotides read TGTGCCTGGAGCAAGGGGCAGCTAGACAATCAGCCCCAGCATTTT. The V call is TRBV30, the J call TRBJ1-5, with D perhaps TRBD1 (5 bases). The CDR3 spans 15 residues. With 3 bases removed from V and 3 bases from J, the gap between germline ends came to 15 bases. The germline gives CDR1 GTSNPN, CDR2 SVGIG (reference sequence).